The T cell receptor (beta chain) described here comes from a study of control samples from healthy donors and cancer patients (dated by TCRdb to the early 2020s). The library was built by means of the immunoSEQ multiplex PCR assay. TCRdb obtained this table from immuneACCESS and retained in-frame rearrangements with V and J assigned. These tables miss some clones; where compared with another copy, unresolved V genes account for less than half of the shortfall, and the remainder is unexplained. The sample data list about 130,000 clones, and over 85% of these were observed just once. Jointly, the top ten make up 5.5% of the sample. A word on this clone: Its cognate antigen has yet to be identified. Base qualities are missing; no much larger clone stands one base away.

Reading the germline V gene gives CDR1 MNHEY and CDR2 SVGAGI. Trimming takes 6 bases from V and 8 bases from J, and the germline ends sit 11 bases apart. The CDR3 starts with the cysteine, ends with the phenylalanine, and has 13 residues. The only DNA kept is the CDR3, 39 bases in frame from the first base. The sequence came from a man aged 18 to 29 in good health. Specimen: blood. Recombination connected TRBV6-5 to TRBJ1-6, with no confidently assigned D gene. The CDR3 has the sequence CASRNAGDSPLHF. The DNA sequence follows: TGTGCCAGCAGAAACGCAGGCGATTCACCCCTCCACTTT.